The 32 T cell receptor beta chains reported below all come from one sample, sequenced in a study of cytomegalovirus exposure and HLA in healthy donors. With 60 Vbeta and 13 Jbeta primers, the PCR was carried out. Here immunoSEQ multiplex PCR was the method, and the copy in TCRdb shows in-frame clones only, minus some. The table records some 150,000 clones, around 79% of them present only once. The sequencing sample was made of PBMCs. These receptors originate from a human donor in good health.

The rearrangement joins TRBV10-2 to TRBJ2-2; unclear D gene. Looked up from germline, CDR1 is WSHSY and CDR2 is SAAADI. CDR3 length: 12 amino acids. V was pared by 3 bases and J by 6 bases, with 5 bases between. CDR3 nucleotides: TGCGCCAGCAGTGAATATCCCGGGGAGCTGTTTTTT. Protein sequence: CASSEYPGELFF.

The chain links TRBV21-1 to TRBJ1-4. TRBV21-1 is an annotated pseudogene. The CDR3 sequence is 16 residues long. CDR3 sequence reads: CASSKVGGKGREKLFF. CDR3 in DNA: TGTGCCAGCAGCAAAGTGGGGGGAAAGGGGAGAGAAAAACTGTTTTTT.

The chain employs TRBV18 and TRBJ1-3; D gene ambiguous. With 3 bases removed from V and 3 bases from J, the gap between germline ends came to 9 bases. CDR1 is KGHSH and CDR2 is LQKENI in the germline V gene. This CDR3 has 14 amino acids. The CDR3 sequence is CASSPGEGGNTIYF. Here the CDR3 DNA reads TGTGCCAGCTCACCCGGAGAGGGTGGAAACACCATATATTTT.

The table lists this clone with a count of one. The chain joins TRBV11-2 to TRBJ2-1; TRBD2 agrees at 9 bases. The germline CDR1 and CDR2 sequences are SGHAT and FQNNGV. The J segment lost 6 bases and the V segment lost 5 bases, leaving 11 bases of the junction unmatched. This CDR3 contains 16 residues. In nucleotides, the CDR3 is TGTGCCAGCAGCCTCCGAGCGGGGGGCTCTCCCAATGAGCAGTTCTTC. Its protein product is CASSLRAGGSPNEQFF.

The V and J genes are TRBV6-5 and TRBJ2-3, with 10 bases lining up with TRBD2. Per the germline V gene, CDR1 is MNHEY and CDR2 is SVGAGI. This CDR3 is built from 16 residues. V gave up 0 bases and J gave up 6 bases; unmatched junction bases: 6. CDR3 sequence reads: CASSYSKLAGPDTQYF. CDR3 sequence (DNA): TGTGCCAGCAGTTACTCGAAACTAGCGGGACCGGATACGCAGTATTTT.

The CDR3, as DNA: TGTGCCTGTGGGACTTTATACGAGCAGTACTTC. As protein: CACGTLYEQYF. This chain links TRBV30 with TRBJ2-7, with D possibly TRBD2 on 6 matching bases. The CDR3 contains 11 residues. The V and J ends lost 6 bases and 4 bases respectively, with 10 bases between them. Germline V CDR1 and CDR2: GTSNPN, SVGIG (reference sequence). Full variable domain (outside the CDR3, taken from reference TRBV30 and TRBJ2-7): SQTIHQWPATLVQPVGSPLSLECTVEGTSNPNLYWYRQAAGRGLQLLFYSVGIGQISSEVPQNLSASRPQDRQFILSSKKLLLSDSGFYLCACGTLYEQYFGPGTRLTVT.

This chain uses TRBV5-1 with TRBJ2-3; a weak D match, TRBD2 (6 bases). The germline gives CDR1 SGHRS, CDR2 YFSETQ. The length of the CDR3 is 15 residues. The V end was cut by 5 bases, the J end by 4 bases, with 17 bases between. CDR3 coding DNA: TGCGCCAGCAGTAAAACAGGAGGGGCCCCAGATACGCAGTATTTT. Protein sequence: CASSKTGGAPDTQYF.

The chain's CDR3 is CASKRSEGYEQYF. The CDR3 DNA reads TGTGCCAGTAAAAGATCTGAGGGCTACGAGCAGTACTTC. The chain recombines TRBV19 with TRBJ2-7, with a tentative D call TRBD2 (5 bases). V lost 7 bases to trimming and J lost 3 bases, with 13 bases between them. The CDR3 is 13 amino acids. Germline V gene lookup returns CDR1 LNHDA and CDR2 SQIVND (reference sequence).

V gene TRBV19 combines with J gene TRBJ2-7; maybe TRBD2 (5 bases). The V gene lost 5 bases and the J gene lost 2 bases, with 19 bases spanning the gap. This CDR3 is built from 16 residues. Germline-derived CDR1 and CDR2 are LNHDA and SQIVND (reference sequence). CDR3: CASSPLLGGPTYEQYF. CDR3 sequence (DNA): TGTGCCAGTAGTCCCCTGCTGGGCGGGCCGACCTACGAGCAGTACTTC. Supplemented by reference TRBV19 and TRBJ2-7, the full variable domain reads DGGITQSPKYLFRKEGQNVTLSCEQNLNHDAMYWYRQDPGQGLRLIYYSQIVNDFQKGDIAEGYSVSREKKESFPLTVTSAQKNPTAFYLCASSPLLGGPTYEQYFGPGTRLTVT.

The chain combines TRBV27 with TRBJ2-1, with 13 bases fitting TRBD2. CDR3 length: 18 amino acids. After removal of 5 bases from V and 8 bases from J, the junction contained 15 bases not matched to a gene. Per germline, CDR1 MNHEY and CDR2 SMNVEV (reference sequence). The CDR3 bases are TGTGCCAGCAGTACCCGCACTAGCGGGAGGGCCTTTTTCGATGAGCAGTTCTTC. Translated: CASSTRTSGRAFFDEQFF.

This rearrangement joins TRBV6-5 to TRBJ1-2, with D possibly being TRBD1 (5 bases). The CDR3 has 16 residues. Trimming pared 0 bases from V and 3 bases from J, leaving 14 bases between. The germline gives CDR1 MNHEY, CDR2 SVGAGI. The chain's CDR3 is CASSYSRAAGDYGYTF. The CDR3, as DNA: TGTGCCAGCAGTTACTCGAGGGCAGCGGGGGACTATGGCTACACCTTC.

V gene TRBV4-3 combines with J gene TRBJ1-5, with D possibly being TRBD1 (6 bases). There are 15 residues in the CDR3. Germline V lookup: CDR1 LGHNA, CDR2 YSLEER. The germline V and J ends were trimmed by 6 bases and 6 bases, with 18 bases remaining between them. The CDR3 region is CASSQPQGKGQPQHF. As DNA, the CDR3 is TGCGCCAGCAGTCAGCCCCAGGGGAAAGGTCAGCCCCAGCATTTT.

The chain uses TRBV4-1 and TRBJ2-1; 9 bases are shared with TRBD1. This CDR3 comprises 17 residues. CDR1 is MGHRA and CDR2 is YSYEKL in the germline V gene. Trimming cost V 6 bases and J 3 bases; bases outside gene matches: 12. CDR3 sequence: CASSRIPGTGYYNEQFF. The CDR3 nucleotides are TGCGCCAGCAGTCGAATCCCCGGGACAGGGTACTACAATGAGCAGTTCTTC.

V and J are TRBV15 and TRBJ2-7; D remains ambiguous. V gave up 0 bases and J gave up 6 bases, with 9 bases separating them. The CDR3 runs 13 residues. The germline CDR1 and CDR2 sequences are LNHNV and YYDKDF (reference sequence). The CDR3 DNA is TGTGCCACCAGCAGAGATCTCCTGGCCGAGCAGTACTTC. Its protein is CATSRDLLAEQYF.

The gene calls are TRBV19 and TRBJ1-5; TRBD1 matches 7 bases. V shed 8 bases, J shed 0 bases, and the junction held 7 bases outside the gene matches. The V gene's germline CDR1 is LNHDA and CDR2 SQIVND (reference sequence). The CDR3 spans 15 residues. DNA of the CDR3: TGTGCCAGTTCCGGGACAGCGCATAGCAATCAGCCCCAGCATTTT. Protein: CASSGTAHSNQPQHF. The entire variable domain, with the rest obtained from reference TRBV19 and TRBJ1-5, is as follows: DGGITQSPKYLFRKEGQNVTLSCEQNLNHDAMYWYRQDPGQGLRLIYYSQIVNDFQKGDIAEGYSVSREKKESFPLTVTSAQKNPTAFYLCASSGTAHSNQPQHFGDGTRLSIL.

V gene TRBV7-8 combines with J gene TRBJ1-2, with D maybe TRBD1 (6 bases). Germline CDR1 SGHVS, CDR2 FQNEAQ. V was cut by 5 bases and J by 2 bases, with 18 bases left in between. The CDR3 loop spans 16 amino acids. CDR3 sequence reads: CASSPRYGQQNYGYTF. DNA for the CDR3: TGTGCCAGCAGCCCCCGTTATGGACAGCAGAACTATGGCTACACCTTC. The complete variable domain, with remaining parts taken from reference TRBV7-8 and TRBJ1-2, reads GAGVSQSPRYKVAKRGQDVALRCDPISGHVSLFWYQQALGQGPEFLTYFQNEAQLDKSGLPSDRFFAERPEGSVSTLKIQRTQQEDSAVYLCASSPRYGQQNYGYTFGSGTRLTVV.

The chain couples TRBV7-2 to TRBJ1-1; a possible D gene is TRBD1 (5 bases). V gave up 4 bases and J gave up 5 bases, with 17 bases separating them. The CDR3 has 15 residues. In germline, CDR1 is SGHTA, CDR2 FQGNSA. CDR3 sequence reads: CASSSLGGGVTEAFF. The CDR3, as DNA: TGTGCCAGCAGCTCCCTAGGTGGAGGGGTAACTGAAGCTTTCTTT. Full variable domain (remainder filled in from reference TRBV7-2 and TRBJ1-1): GAGVSQSPSNKVTEKGKDVELRCDPISGHTALYWYRQSLGQGLEFLIYFQGNSAPDKSGLPSDRFSAERTGGSVSTLTIQRTQQEDSAVYLCASSSLGGGVTEAFFGQGTRLTVV.

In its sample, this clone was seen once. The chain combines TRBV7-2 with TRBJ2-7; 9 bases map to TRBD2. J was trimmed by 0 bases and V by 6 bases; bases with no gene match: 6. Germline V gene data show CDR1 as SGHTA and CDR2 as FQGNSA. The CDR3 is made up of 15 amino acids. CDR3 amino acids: CASSRLADNSYEQYF. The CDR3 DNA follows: TGTGCCAGCAGTAGACTAGCGGATAACTCCTACGAGCAGTACTTC.

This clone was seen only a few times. Here the CDR3 reads CASSEFVTGANYGYTF. CDR3 DNA: TGTGCCAGCAGTGAATTTGTTACGGGGGCTAACTATGGCTACACCTTC. The chain uses TRBV6-1 and TRBJ1-2; D possibly corresponds to TRBD1 (5 bases). Germline lookup yields CDR1 MNHNS and CDR2 SASEGT. This CDR3 comprises 16 residues. Trimming removed 2 bases from V and 0 bases from J, with 13 bases in between.

The CDR3 spells CAINTGGSPYEQYF. The CDR3 DNA reads TGTGCCATCAATACGGGAGGGAGCCCCTACGAGCAGTACTTC. The V call is TRBV10-3, the J call TRBJ2-5, with 8 bases lining up with TRBD2. The J call is uncertain, as TRBJ2-7 better fits the DNA end. The germline CDR1 and CDR2 sequences are ENHRY and SYGVKD. The CDR3 spans 14 residues.

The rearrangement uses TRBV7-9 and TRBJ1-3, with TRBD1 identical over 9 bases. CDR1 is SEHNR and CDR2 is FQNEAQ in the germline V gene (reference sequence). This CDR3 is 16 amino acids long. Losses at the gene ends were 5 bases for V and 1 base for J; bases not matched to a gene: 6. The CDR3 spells CASSPGDRVSGNTIYF. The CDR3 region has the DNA TGTGCCAGCAGCCCCGGGGACAGGGTGTCTGGAAACACCATATATTTT.

The CDR3 bases are TGTGCCAGCAGGGCCGGGACAGTGAACACTGAAGCTTTCTTT. This sequence encodes CASRAGTVNTEAFF. The chain links TRBV6-5 to TRBJ1-1; 7 positions match TRBD1. Trimming cost V 6 bases and J 0 bases; bases outside gene matches: 4. Per germline, CDR1 MNHEY and CDR2 SVGAGI. The CDR3 sequence is 14 residues long.

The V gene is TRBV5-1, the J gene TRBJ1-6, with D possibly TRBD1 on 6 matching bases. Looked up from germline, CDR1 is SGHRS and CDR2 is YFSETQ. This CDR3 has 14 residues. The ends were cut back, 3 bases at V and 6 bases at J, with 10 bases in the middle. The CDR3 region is CASSSGQTNSPLHF. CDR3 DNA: TGCGCCAGCAGCTCCGGACAGACTAATTCACCCCTCCACTTT.

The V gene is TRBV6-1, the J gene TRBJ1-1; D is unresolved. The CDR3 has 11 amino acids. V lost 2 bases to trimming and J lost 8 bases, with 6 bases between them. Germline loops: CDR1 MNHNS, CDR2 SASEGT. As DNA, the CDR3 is TGTGCCAGCAGTGAATTGAGGGAAGCTTTCTTT. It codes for CASSELREAFF.

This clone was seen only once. As DNA, the CDR3 is TGTGCCAGCAGCGGACTCGAGGCCACTTCGACCCTGAACGAGCAGTACTTC. It yields the protein CASSGLEATSTLNEQYF. The chain employs TRBV7-9 and TRBJ2-7, with D possibly TRBD2 on 5 matching bases. CDR3 length: 17 residues. V was pared by 5 bases and J by 5 bases, with 25 bases between. Germline values: CDR1 SEHNR, CDR2 FQNEAQ (reference sequence).

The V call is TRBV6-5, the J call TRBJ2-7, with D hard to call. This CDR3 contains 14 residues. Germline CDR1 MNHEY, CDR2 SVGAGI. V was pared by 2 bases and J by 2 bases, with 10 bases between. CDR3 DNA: TGTGCCAGCAGTTACGGTGGCAACGCCTACGAGCAGTACTTC. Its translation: CASSYGGNAYEQYF.

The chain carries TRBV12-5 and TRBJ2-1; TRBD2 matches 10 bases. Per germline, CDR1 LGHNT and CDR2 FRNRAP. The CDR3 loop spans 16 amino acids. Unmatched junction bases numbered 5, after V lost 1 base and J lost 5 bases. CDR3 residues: CASGLALAGVNNEQFF. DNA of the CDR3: TGTGCTAGTGGTTTGGCCCTAGCGGGAGTTAACAATGAGCAGTTCTTC.

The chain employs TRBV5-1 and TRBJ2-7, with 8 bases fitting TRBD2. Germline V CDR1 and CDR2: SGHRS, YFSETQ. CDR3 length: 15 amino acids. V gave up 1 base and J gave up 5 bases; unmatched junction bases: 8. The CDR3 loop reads CASSLSAGVSHEQYF. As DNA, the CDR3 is TGCGCCAGCAGCTTGTCAGCGGGAGTTTCCCACGAGCAGTACTTC.

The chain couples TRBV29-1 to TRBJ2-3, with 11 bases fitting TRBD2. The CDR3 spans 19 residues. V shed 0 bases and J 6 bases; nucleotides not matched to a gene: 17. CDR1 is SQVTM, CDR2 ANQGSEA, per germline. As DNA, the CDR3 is TGCAGCGTTGAAGACTTGTCTAGCGGGGGGCTCACTCTGGTGGATACGCAGTATTTT. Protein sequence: CSVEDLSSGGLTLVDTQYF.

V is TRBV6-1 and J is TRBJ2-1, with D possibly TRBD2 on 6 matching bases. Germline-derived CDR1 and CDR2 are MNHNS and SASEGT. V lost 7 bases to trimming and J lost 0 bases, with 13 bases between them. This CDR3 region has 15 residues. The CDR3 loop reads CASNVDGSSYNEQFF. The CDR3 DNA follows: TGTGCCAGCAATGTAGACGGGAGCTCCTACAATGAGCAGTTCTTC.

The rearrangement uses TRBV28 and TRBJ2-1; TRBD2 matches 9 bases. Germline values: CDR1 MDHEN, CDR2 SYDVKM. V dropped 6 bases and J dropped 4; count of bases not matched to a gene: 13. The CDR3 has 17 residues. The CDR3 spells CASSPGTAGGRYNEQFF. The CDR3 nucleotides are TGTGCCAGCAGCCCCGGGACAGCGGGAGGCCGTTACAATGAGCAGTTCTTC.

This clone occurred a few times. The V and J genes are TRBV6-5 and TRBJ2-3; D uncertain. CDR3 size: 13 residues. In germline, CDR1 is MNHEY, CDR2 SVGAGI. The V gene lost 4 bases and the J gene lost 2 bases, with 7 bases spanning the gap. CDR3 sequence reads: CASSSSLTDTQYF. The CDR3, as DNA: TGTGCCAGCAGTTCCTCTCTCACAGATACGCAGTATTTT.